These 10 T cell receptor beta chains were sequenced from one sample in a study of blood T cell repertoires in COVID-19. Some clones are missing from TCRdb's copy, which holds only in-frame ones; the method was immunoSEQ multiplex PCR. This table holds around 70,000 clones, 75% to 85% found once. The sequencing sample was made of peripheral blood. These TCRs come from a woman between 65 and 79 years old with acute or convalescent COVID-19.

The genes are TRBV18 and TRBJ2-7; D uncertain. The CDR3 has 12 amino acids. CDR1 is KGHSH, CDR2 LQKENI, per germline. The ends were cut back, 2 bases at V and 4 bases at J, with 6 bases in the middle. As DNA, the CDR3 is TGTGCCAGCTCACCAAATCGGTACGAGCAGTACTTC. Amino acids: CASSPNRYEQYF.

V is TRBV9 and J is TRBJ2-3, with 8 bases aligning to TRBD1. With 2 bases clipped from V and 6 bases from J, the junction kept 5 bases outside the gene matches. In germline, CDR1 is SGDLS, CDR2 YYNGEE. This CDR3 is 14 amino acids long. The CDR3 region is CASSVQTGADTQYF. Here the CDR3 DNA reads TGTGCCAGCAGCGTTCAGACAGGGGCCGATACGCAGTATTTT.

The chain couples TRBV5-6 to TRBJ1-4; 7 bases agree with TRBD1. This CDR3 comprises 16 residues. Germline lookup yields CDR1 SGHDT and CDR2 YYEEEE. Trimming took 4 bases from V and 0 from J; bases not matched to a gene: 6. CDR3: CASSGGTATTNEKLFF. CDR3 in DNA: TGTGCCAGCAGCGGAGGGACAGCCACAACTAATGAAAAACTGTTTTTT. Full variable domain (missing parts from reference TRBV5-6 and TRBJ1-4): DAGVTQSPTHLIKTRGQQVTLRCSPKSGHDTVSWYQQALGQGPQFIFQYYEEEERQRGNFPDRFSGHQFPNYSSELNVNALLLGDSALYLCASSGGTATTNEKLFFGSGTQLSVL.

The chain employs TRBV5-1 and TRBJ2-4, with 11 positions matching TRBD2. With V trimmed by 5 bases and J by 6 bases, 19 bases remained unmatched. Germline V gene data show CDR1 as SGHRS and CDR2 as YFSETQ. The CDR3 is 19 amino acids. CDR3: CASRPNPGGLAGFGNIQYF. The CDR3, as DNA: TGCGCCAGCAGGCCTAACCCCGGCGGACTAGCGGGTTTCGGAAACATTCAGTACTTC.

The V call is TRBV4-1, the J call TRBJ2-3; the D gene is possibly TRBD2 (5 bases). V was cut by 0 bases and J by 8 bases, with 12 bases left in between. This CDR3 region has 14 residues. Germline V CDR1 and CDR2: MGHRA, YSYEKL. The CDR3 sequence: CASSQDYGIGTQYF. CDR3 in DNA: TGCGCCAGCAGCCAAGATTACGGGATAGGTACGCAGTATTTT.

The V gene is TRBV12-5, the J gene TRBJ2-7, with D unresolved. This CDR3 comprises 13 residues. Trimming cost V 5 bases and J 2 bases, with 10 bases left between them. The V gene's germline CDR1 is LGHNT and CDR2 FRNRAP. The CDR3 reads CASGVDLAYEQYF. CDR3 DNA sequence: TGTGCTAGTGGTGTAGATTTGGCCTACGAGCAGTACTTC.

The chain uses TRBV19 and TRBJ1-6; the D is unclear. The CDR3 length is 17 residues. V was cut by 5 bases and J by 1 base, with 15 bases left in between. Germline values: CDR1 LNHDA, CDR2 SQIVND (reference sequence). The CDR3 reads CASSPYRTRSYNSPLHF. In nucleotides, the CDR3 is TGTGCCAGTAGTCCCTATAGGACTCGGTCCTATAATTCACCCCTCCACTTT.

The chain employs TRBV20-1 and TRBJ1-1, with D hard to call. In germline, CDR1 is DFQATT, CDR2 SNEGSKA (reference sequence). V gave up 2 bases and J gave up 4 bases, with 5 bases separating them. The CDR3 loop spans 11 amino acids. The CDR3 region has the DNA TGCAGTGCTAGAAGCATCACTGAAGCTTTCTTT. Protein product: CSARSITEAFF.

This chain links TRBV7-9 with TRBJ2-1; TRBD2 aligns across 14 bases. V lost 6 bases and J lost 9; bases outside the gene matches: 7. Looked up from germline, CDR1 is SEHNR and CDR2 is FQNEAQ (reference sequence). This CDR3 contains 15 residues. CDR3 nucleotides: TGTGCCAGCAGACTAACCGGGACTAGCGGGAGTGAGCAGTTCTTC. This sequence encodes CASRLTGTSGSEQFF.

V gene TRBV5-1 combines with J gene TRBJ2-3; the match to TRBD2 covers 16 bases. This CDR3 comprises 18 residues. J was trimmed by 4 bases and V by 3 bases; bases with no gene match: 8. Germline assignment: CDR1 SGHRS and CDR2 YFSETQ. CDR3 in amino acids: CASSWTGTSGRAADTQYF. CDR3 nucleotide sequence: TGCGCCAGCAGCTGGACCGGGACTAGCGGGAGGGCGGCAGATACGCAGTATTTT.